This T cell receptor (beta chain) was sequenced during a study of blood T cells in healthy people across ages. Primers used in a second PCR of about 7 to 11 cycles were a sample-barcoded 5' primer and a J-beta primer mix. TCRdb re-derived calls from the 5' RACE reads in MiXCR, one entry per CDR3 protein. The sample has approximately 880,000 distinct CDR3 sequences; under 50% are singletons. On this clonotype itself: The antigen is undetermined.

The CDR3 contains 15 residues. The V gene lost 6 bases and the J gene lost 1 base, with 15 bases spanning the gap. General study results and limits: Changes seen in expanded clonotypes were possibly confounded by donor CMV status left unknown. In long-lived donors, naive CD4+ cell counts and diversity exceeded those of aged donors. Across the age range, TCR beta diversity per million T cells fell in a roughly linear way.

The sequence derives from a man aged 25 to 45 in good health. J is TRBJ1-2 and V is TRBV12-3 or TRBV12-4, with D possibly being TRBD1 (6 bases). The sequenced sample was blood. As DNA, the CDR3 is TGTGCCAGCAGCGGGGCCGTCAGGGGTAACTATGGCTACACCTTC. Encoded protein: CASSGAVRGNYGYTF.